This paragraph reports one T cell receptor beta chain. Its antigen is unidentified. The data stem from a study of radiotherapy plus CTLA-4 blockade in lung cancer. General study findings and limits: Expansion in blood of tumor-derived TCR clones was seen after radiotherapy plus ipilimumab. Early blood T cell clone changes and increased post-radiation serum interferon-beta were reportedly the strongest response predictors.

Germline V CDR1 and CDR2: SEHNR, FQNEAQ (reference sequence). J gave up 4 bases and V 1 base, and 14 bases lay outside the gene matches. There are 19 residues in the CDR3. Patients in the study, people with chemo-refractory metastatic non-small-cell lung cancer, received focal radiation plus ipilimumab CTLA-4 blockade. Sequencing used immunoSEQ multiplex PCR; TCRdb keeps in-frame clones, though not all of them. The top ten clones hold about a sixth of a sample with tens of thousands of clones, around 87% of them seen once. Here the sequenced sample was peripheral blood, taken from a patient treated with radiotherapy plus ipilimumab. The sequence was obtained from a human donor with non-small cell lung cancer that progressed on radiotherapy plus ipilimumab. This chain joins TRBV7-9 and TRBJ1-2; 11 bases match TRBD1. The CDR3 is CASSLVAGGQGALGYGYTF. The CDR3 bases are TGTGCCAGCAGCTTAGTCGCGGGAGGACAGGGGGCCTTAGGCTATGGCTACACCTTC.